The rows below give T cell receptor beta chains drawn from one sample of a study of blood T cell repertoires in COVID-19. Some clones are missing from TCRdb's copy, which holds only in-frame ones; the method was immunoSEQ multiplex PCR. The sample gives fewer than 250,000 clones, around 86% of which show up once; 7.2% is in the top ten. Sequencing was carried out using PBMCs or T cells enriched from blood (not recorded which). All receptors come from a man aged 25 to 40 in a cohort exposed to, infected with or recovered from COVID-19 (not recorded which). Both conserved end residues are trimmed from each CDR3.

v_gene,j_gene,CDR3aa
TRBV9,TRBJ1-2,ASSGTGSLLGYGYT
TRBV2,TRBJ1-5,ASTGGGQPQH
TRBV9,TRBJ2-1,ASSPRTGTGVYNEQF
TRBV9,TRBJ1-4,ASSHEGGGLGEKLF
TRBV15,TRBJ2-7,ATSREGTVATYEQY
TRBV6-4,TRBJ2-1,ASSDSGLAGDEQF
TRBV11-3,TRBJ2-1,ASSWNRGTYNEQF
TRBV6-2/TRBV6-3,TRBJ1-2,ASSYSEAGGYT
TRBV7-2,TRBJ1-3,ASSLTGNTIY
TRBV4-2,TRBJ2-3,ASSQGGLAGLTDTQY
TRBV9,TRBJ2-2,ASSPGTVNTGELF
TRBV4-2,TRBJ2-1,ASSQLSRGLPSYNEQF
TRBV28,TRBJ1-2,ASSQLTGTVGYT
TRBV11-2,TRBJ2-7,ASSAGQGRWEQY
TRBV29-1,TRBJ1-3,SVEDPGGVSGNTIY
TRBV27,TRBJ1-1,ASRQLRGRGSEAF
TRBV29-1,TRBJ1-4,SVGQGIGEKLF
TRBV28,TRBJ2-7,ASSGLAVEQY
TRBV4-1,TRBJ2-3,ASSSYRQGAGH
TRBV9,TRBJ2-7,ASSVGATPKHEQY
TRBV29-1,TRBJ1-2,SVGQGVAGYT
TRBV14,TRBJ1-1,ASSQFIREGAF
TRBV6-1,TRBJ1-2,ASSEGQILNGYT
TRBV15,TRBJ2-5,ATSSTPRGLQETQY
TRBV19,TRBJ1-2,ASSRDGRDRTQGYT